The subject of this entry is one T cell receptor (beta chain). This entry is derived from a study of shared clonotypes between healthy human individuals. Original analysis: In the immunoSEQ data, sequences were junction-only and lacked quality scores, so filtering differed. Assay used: immunoSEQ multiplex PCR; TCRdb lists only in-frame clones, some missing. V and J calls and clone size come straight from that table; D and trimming were deduced from the DNA. The sample records 2 million to 3 million clones, 93% being singletons. Germline assignment: CDR1 MNHEY and CDR2 SMNVEV (reference sequence). Trimming cost V 4 bases and J 2 bases, with 14 bases left between them. The CDR3 loop spans 15 amino acids.

This TCR came from a young man in good health. Some clones in this sample may be carry-over from other donors' samples. Sequenced material: naive CD4+ T cells from PBMCs. The subset denotes: CD45RA+ positively selected. The rearrangement links TRBV27 to TRBJ2-5, with D perhaps matching TRBD1 (5 bases). CDR3 loop: CASSWTPKKQETQYF. DNA for the CDR3: TGTGCCAGCAGTTGGACACCTAAAAAACAAGAGACCCAGTACTTC.